The 24 T cell receptor beta chains in this list originate from one sample, sequenced in a study of cytomegalovirus exposure and HLA in healthy donors. In the PCR, 60 Vbeta and 13 Jbeta primers were used. Sequencing was performed with immunoSEQ multiplex PCR; in TCRdb, only in-frame clones are kept and a portion is missing. There are 95,000 to 110,000 clones in the sample; approximately 74% occur only once, and around 13% lies in the top ten. Sequenced input: PBMCs. These receptors came from a woman aged 35 to 49 in good health and CMV-seropositive.

The V and J genes are TRBV6-5 and TRBJ1-6; weak D call: TRBD1 (5 bases). The CDR3 runs 13 residues. V was cut by 6 bases and J by 2 bases, with 5 bases left in between. CDR1 is MNHEY and CDR2 is SVGAGI in the germline V gene. The CDR3 protein is CASRTAYNSPLHF. CDR3 coding DNA: TGTGCCAGCAGGACAGCCTATAATTCACCCCTCCACTTT.

The V gene is TRBV30, the J gene TRBJ1-6; D might be TRBD1 (6 bases). Germline V gene lookup returns CDR1 GTSNPN and CDR2 SVGIG (reference sequence). There are 16 residues in the CDR3. V shed 4 bases and J shed 6 bases, with 19 bases lying between them. In nucleotides, the CDR3 is TGTGCCTGGACGACCCAGGACAGTTTAGTTAATTCACCCCTCCACTTT. It codes for CAWTTQDSLVNSPLHF.

This clone was recorded only once. This chain joins TRBV6-6 and TRBJ2-7, with a weak D call TRBD1 (5 bases). CDR1 MNHNY and CDR2 SVGAGI come from the germline V gene (reference sequence). The CDR3 sequence is 12 residues long. Trimming took 6 bases from V and 3 from J, leaving 9 bases between them. CDR3 protein: CASRGPNYEQYF. In DNA, the CDR3 is TGTGCCAGCAGGGGGCCCAACTACGAGCAGTACTTC.

The rearrangement uses TRBV11-3 and TRBJ2-7; 8 nucleotides match TRBD1. V was clipped by 5 bases and J by 0 bases; unmatched bases: 6. The germline V gene encodes CDR1 SGHNT and CDR2 YENEEA. CDR3 length: 15 amino acids. CDR3 in DNA: TGTGCCAGCAGCCTCGGGACAGGCCTCTCCTACGAGCAGTACTTC. It yields the protein CASSLGTGLSYEQYF.

The genes are TRBV6-1 and TRBJ1-2; TRBD1 aligns across 9 bases. This CDR3 is built from 13 residues. Germline V gene sequence: CDR1 MNHNS, CDR2 SASEGT. V shed 9 bases and J 7 bases; nucleotides not matched to a gene: 9. The CDR3 nucleotides are TGTGCCAGTACCGGGACAGGGAGGTTTGGCTACACCTTC. This encodes CASTGTGRFGYTF.

The V and J genes are TRBV6-5 and TRBJ1-5; D perhaps matches TRBD1 (6 bases). CDR1 and CDR2 (germline): MNHEY, SVGAGI. CDR3 length: 14 amino acids. V dropped 8 bases and J dropped 4 bases, with 15 bases sitting between them. The CDR3 DNA follows: TGTGCCAGCTCGGGGGGCTACGGAAATCAGCCCCAGCATTTT. Its protein is CASSGGYGNQPQHF.

The chain carries TRBV6-5 and TRBJ2-6, with D perhaps matching TRBD1 (5 bases). Germline CDR1 reads MNHEY; CDR2 reads SVGAGI. The length of the CDR3 is 14 residues. V gave up 7 bases and J gave up 0 bases, with 7 bases separating them. This chain's CDR3 is CASKGNSGANVLTF. Here the CDR3 DNA reads TGTGCCAGCAAGGGGAACTCTGGGGCCAACGTCCTGACTTTC.

This clone has more than one count but fewer than ten. J is TRBJ2-1 and V is TRBV9, with TRBD1 as a possible D gene (5 bases). Germline V gives CDR1 SGDLS, CDR2 YYNGEE. This CDR3 has 14 residues. The germline V and J ends were trimmed by 0 bases and 5 bases, with 9 bases remaining between them. CDR3: CASSVGQGNNEQFF. As DNA, the CDR3 is TGTGCCAGCAGCGTAGGCCAGGGCAACAATGAGCAGTTCTTC.

V gene TRBV30 combines with J gene TRBJ1-1, with TRBD1 matching over 9 bases. This CDR3 region has 14 residues. Germline trimming cut 2 bases from V and 4 bases from J; bases unmatched to any gene: 5. The germline V gene has CDR1 GTSNPN and CDR2 SVGIG (reference sequence). Here the CDR3 reads CAWSRQGVGTEAFF. The CDR3 DNA reads TGTGCCTGGAGTCGACAGGGGGTCGGCACTGAAGCTTTCTTT.

The gene calls are TRBV20-1 and TRBJ1-1; 7 bases map to TRBD1. V lost 5 bases to trimming and J lost 11 bases; unmatched junction nucleotides: 2. From germline, CDR1 is DFQATT and CDR2 SNEGSKA (reference sequence). This CDR3 is built from 9 residues. CDR3 in DNA: TGCAGTGCTCAGGGGGTGGCTTTCTTT. The encoded protein is CSAQGVAFF.

The chain couples TRBV11-2 to TRBJ2-2, with D tentatively TRBD2 (5 bases). Germline V gene lookup returns CDR1 SGHAT and CDR2 FQNNGV. V was shortened by 5 bases and J by 5 bases, with 15 bases between the two germline ends. This CDR3 is built from 15 residues. The CDR3 loop is CASSQGSSGTGELFF. CDR3 sequence (DNA): TGTGCCAGCAGCCAAGGCTCTTCGGGGACCGGGGAGCTGTTTTTT. The entire variable domain, with the rest obtained from reference TRBV11-2 and TRBJ2-2, is as follows: EAGVAQSPRYKIIEKRQSVAFWCNPISGHATLYWYQQILGQGPKLLIQFQNNGVVDDSQLPKDRFSAERLKGVDSTLKIQPAKLEDSAVYLCASSQGSSGTGELFFGEGSRLTVL.

This clone was detected once. V usage is TRBV5-1 and J usage is TRBJ1-1; tentative D call: TRBD1 (5 bases). The CDR3 covers 13 residues. V lost 8 bases and J 4 bases, leaving 15 bases between the germline ends. In germline, CDR1 is SGHRS, CDR2 YFSETQ. CDR3 nucleotides: TGCGCCAGTGTCGGACACCCCGCCACTGAAGCTTTCTTT. Translated: CASVGHPATEAFF.

This clone was counted once. The chain recombines TRBV30 with TRBJ1-2, with 9 bases identical to TRBD1. With V trimmed by 2 bases and J by 7 bases, 5 bases remained unmatched. CDR1 GTSNPN and CDR2 SVGIG come from the germline V gene (reference sequence). CDR3 length: 13 amino acids. CDR3 coding DNA: TGTGCCTGGAGTCTGGGGACAGGGAGTGGCTACACCTTC. Amino acids: CAWSLGTGSGYTF.

The V gene is TRBV30, the J gene TRBJ2-3; 7 bases match TRBD2. The germline V gene encodes CDR1 GTSNPN and CDR2 SVGIG (reference sequence). With V trimmed by 3 bases and J by 1 base, 4 bases remained unmatched. CDR3 length equals 14 residues. The CDR3 DNA reads TGTGCCTGGAGGGCCAGCGGGGGCACAGATACGCAGTATTTT. Its protein is CAWRASGGTDTQYF.

This clone was detected a few times. CDR3: CASRRTGGTNQPQHF. The CDR3 DNA reads TGTGCCAGCAGACGAACAGGGGGCACCAATCAGCCCCAGCATTTT. V and J are TRBV6-1 and TRBJ1-5, with TRBD1 matching over 9 bases. CDR1 is MNHNS, CDR2 SASEGT, per germline. The CDR3 loop spans 15 amino acids. V lost 6 bases to trimming and J lost 3 bases; unmatched junction nucleotides: 6.

The chain joins TRBV19 to TRBJ2-6; a possible D gene is TRBD2 (5 bases). V was shortened by 3 bases and J by 0 bases, with 15 bases between the two germline ends. CDR3 length: 18 amino acids. Germline assignment: CDR1 LNHDA and CDR2 SQIVND (reference sequence). CDR3 sequence (DNA): TGTGCCAGTAGTATTTGGGCAGGACTTAACTCTGGGGCCAACGTCCTGACTTTC. The encoded protein is CASSIWAGLNSGANVLTF. The complete variable domain, with remaining parts taken from reference TRBV19 and TRBJ2-6, reads DGGITQSPKYLFRKEGQNVTLSCEQNLNHDAMYWYRQDPGQGLRLIYYSQIVNDFQKGDIAEGYSVSREKKESFPLTVTSAQKNPTAFYLCASSIWAGLNSGANVLTFGAGSRLTVL.

The rearrangement uses TRBV7-2 and TRBJ2-1; D is undetermined. CDR1 is SGHTA and CDR2 is FQGNSA in the germline V gene. V was clipped by 2 bases and J by 2 bases, with 10 bases between them. The length of the CDR3 is 15 residues. The CDR3 DNA reads TGTGCCAGCAGCTTATCGGCGGTACCCTACAATGAGCAGTTCTTC. It specifies CASSLSAVPYNEQFF.

The V call is TRBV6-6, the J call TRBJ2-5; D may be TRBD1 (6 bases). V was pared by 4 bases and J by 1 base, with 10 bases between. The CDR3 is made up of 14 amino acids. Germline V gives CDR1 MNHNY, CDR2 SVGAGI (reference sequence). CDR3 amino acids: CASSLTGPQETQYF. The CDR3 nucleotides read TGTGCCAGCAGTTTGACAGGACCCCAAGAGACCCAGTACTTC.

This clone showed up just a few times. This chain connects TRBV13 to TRBJ1-1, with D hard to call. Germline V gene data show CDR1 as PRHDT and CDR2 as FYEKMQ (reference sequence). Trimming stripped 0 bases from V and 0 bases from J, with 11 bases between. The CDR3 is made up of 16 amino acids. CDR3 DNA: TGTGCCAGCAGCTTAGGCGGTGGGCGTCTGAACACTGAAGCTTTCTTT. Residues: CASSLGGGRLNTEAFF.

The chain couples TRBV7-3 to TRBJ2-2; TRBD1 might be the D (6 bases). V lost 5 bases and J lost 0, with 16 bases in between. This CDR3 comprises 17 residues. CDR1 is SGHTA, CDR2 FQGTGA, per germline. The CDR3 nucleotides read TGTGCCAGCAGCCCCCGGTTGGCAGGGGCGAACACCGGGGAGCTGTTTTTT. This sequence encodes CASSPRLAGANTGELFF.

This sequence joins TRBV5-1 and TRBJ2-1; tentative D call: TRBD1 (5 bases). The CDR3 is made up of 16 amino acids. V lost 4 bases and J lost 5, with 19 bases in between. Germline V lookup: CDR1 SGHRS, CDR2 YFSETQ. This CDR3 reads CASSPQGGPPDNEQFF. DNA of the CDR3: TGCGCCAGCAGCCCCCAGGGTGGGCCCCCAGACAATGAGCAGTTCTTC.

The CDR3 region is CASSLRGTGYTF. The DNA for the CDR3 is TGTGCCAGCAGCTTGAGGGGGACTGGCTACACCTTC. This chain uses TRBV5-6 with TRBJ1-2, with D tentatively TRBD1 (6 bases). V lost 1 base and J 7 bases, leaving 8 bases between the germline ends. The length of the CDR3 is 12 residues. CDR1 is SGHDT, CDR2 YYEEEE, per germline.

This clone occurred once. The CDR3 bases are TGCGCCAGCAGCTTGGGTACGAGAGAGGGTTTCCGGGCAGATACGCAGTATTTT. Translated: CASSLGTREGFRADTQYF. V gene TRBV5-1 combines with J gene TRBJ2-3, with D possibly being TRBD2 (5 bases). V was clipped by 0 bases and J by 4 bases, with 21 bases between them. Germline CDR1 is SGHRS and CDR2 is YFSETQ. The CDR3 is 18 amino acids.

This clone was picked up a small number of times. The CDR3 DNA reads TGTGCCAGCAGTTCGACAGGGTGGGGTGAAAAACTGTTTTTT. It translates to CASSSTGWGEKLFF. This chain connects TRBV27 to TRBJ1-4; 7 nucleotides align to TRBD1. V was pared by 4 bases and J by 7 bases, with 6 bases of the junction left unmatched. The CDR3 contains 14 residues. Germline CDR1 and CDR2: MNHEY and SMNVEV (reference sequence).